This TCR beta chain was recovered during a study of blood T cell repertoires in COVID-19. Study-level information: COVID-19 samples collected from the United States, Italy and Spain covered acute and convalescent phases. The cDNA or gDNA used as material had been derived from T cells, B-cell-depleted T cells, or PBMCs.

The ends lost 5 bases at V and 2 bases at J; junction bases unmatched: 2. Germline CDR1 and CDR2: MNHEY and SVGAGI. This CDR3 is built from 14 residues. Clones were read by immunoSEQ multiplex PCR, and TCRdb kept only the in-frame ones, dropping some. The table records roughly 41,000 clones, nearly 90% of them present only once. The receptor comes from a man in his sixties with acute or convalescent COVID-19. Sequencing was performed on peripheral blood. The genes are TRBV6-5 and TRBJ1-5, with 8 positions matching TRBD1. The CDR3 reads CASSLQGGNQPQHF. CDR3 DNA: TGTGCCAGCAGTCTACAGGGGGGCAATCAGCCCCAGCATTTT.